The 28 T cell receptor beta chains below were found in one sample sequenced in a study of T cells in Graves' hyperthyroidism and ophthalmopathy. The CDR3 regions of TCR beta were amplified from RNA transcripts. The primer set for the first-round RT-PCR of the TCR CDR3 was HTBI. TCRdb ran MiXCR on the multiplex PCR reads and lists one entry per CDR3 protein. The sample has roughly 500,000 distinct CDR3 sequences; approximately 15% are singletons. The source material was blood. The receptors were sampled from a woman in her twenties or thirties with Graves' hyperthyroidism that later progressed to Graves' ophthalmopathy.

Only a few counts were recorded for this clonotype. The chain combines TRBV18 with TRBJ1-1; tentative D call: TRBD1 (5 bases). Germline CDR1 KGHSH, CDR2 LQKENI. With 3 bases removed from V and 1 base from J, the gap between germline ends came to 9 bases. CDR3 length: 14 amino acids. The CDR3 protein is CASSPQRGNTEAFF. CDR3 DNA sequence: TGTGCCAGCTCACCGCAAAGGGGGAACACTGAAGCTTTCTTT.

This clonotype was seen at least ten times. This chain joins TRBV28 and TRBJ1-5; D is perhaps TRBD1 (5 bases). The V and J ends lost 6 bases and 3 bases respectively, with 18 bases between them. CDR1 and CDR2 (germline): MDHEN, SYDVKM. CDR3 length: 16 residues. This CDR3 is CASRGSYQGNNQPQHF. The CDR3 DNA is TGTGCCAGCAGGGGGAGTTATCAGGGAAACAATCAGCCCCAGCATTTT.

This clonotype was counted once. Sequence at one end of the junction differs from germline and may be a read error. V usage is TRBV12-5 and J usage is TRBJ2-7, with 11 bases that match TRBD2. CDR1 and CDR2 from the germline V gene are LGHNT and FRNRAP. This CDR3 has 13 residues. The CDR3 is CVSGGLADYEQYF. For the CDR3, the DNA is TGTGTTAGTGGGGGACTAGCGGACTACGAGCAGTACTTC.

In this sample, this clonotype turned up many times. The chain joins TRBV14 to TRBJ1-2, with TRBD1 identical over 10 bases. CDR1 and CDR2 from the germline V gene are SGHDN and FVKESK. This CDR3 contains 16 residues. The junction had 9 bases not matched to a gene; V was cut back by 4 bases and J by 4 bases. CDR3 in amino acids: CASSPARTGGGYGYTF. Here the CDR3 DNA reads TGTGCCAGCAGCCCGGCTCGGACAGGGGGGGGCTATGGCTACACCTTC.

This clonotype was seen repeatedly, ten times or more. V and J are TRBV24-1 and TRBJ2-2; 10 bases are shared with TRBD2. The V gene end was trimmed by 5 bases and the J gene end by 4 bases; junction bases not matched to a gene: 9. The germline V gene encodes CDR1 KGHDR and CDR2 SFDVKD. This CDR3 spans 17 amino acids. In DNA, the CDR3 is TGTGCCACCAGTGGGCTAGCGGGAGTCGGGGCCACCGGGGAGCTGTTTTTT. Its protein is CATSGLAGVGATGELFF.

This clonotype was counted at least ten times. The J gene is TRBJ1-6, the V gene TRBV6-1; perhaps TRBD1 as D (5 bases). Trimming removed 6 bases at V and 0 bases at J, with 15 bases between. Germline CDR1 reads MNHNS; CDR2 reads SASEGT. The CDR3 has 17 residues. CDR3: CASSRAVPSSYNSPLHF. CDR3 sequence (DNA): TGTGCCAGCAGCAGGGCCGTTCCGAGCTCCTATAATTCACCCCTCCACTTT.

A few counts support this clonotype. The chain uses TRBV9 and TRBJ2-3, with TRBD2 as a possible D gene (7 bases). CDR3 length equals 18 residues. Trimming left V 5 bases short and J 2 bases short, with 24 bases between. In germline, CDR1 is SGDLS, CDR2 YYNGEE. The CDR3 DNA is TGTGCCAGCAGTGGGGGGGGGGACACGGAATATCCCACAGATACGCAGTATTTT. Protein product: CASSGGGDTEYPTDTQYF.

This clonotype was found many times. The chain carries TRBV5-1 and TRBJ2-7; the D is unclear. Trimming took 4 bases from V and 5 from J, leaving 7 bases between them. There are 11 residues in the CDR3. Germline CDR1 is SGHRS and CDR2 is YFSETQ. CDR3 residues: CASSTEDEQYF. DNA for the CDR3: TGCGCCAGCAGCACCGAAGACGAGCAGTACTTC.

This clonotype has ten or more counts. The chain is built from TRBV30 and TRBJ2-1; 10 nucleotides match TRBD2. Germline CDR1 is GTSNPN and CDR2 is SVGIG (reference sequence). Trimming took 4 bases from V and 6 from J; bases not matched to a gene: 3. The CDR3 length is 13 residues. The CDR3 nucleotides are TGTGCCTGGATCCCTAGCGGGAGCAATGAGCAGTTCTTC. This sequence encodes CAWIPSGSNEQFF.

Ten or more counts support this clonotype. This chain connects TRBV7-8 to TRBJ1-5; D remains unclear. The CDR3 runs 17 residues. The germline V and J ends were trimmed by 0 bases and 0 bases, with 12 bases remaining between them. Looked up from germline, CDR1 is SGHVS and CDR2 is FQNEAQ. CDR3: CASSLARVFNSNQPQHF. CDR3 sequence (DNA): TGTGCCAGCAGCTTAGCGAGGGTTTTTAATAGCAATCAGCCCCAGCATTTT.

This clonotype was counted many times. The gene calls are TRBV11-2 and TRBJ2-5; D possibly uses TRBD1 or TRBD2 (5 bases each). The germline V gene encodes CDR1 SGHAT and CDR2 FQNNGV. V was clipped by 0 bases and J by 11 bases, with 13 bases between them. The CDR3 sequence is 13 residues long. The CDR3 region is CASSLEAPGPQYF. The CDR3 bases are TGTGCCAGCAGCTTAGAAGCCCCGGGGCCTCAGTACTTC.

Many counts were recorded for this clonotype. The chain combines TRBV7-8 with TRBJ1-5, with 7 bases fitting TRBD1. Unmatched junction bases numbered 17, after V lost 5 bases and J lost 4 bases. The germline CDR1 and CDR2 sequences are SGHVS and FQNEAQ. The CDR3 runs 18 residues. The CDR3: CASSLTGSLIRKNQPQHF. CDR3 coding DNA: TGTGCCAGCAGCCTGACAGGGTCCCTTATCAGGAAAAATCAGCCCCAGCATTTT.

The chain combines TRBV4-1 with TRBJ1-3; 7 bases are shared with TRBD1. CDR1 and CDR2 from the germline V gene are MGHRA and YSYEKL. The CDR3 totals 17 residues. Losses at the gene ends were 5 bases for V and 0 bases for J; bases not matched to a gene: 10. The CDR3 loop reads CASSKTGTAPSGNTIYF. CDR3 sequence (DNA): TGCGCCAGCAGCAAGACAGGGACCGCACCCTCTGGAAACACCATATATTTT.

This clonotype was seen repeatedly, ten times or more. The chain has TRBV30 and TRBJ1-1; D might be TRBD1 (5 bases). Germline V gives CDR1 GTSNPN, CDR2 SVGIG (reference sequence). V dropped 8 bases and J dropped 1 base, with 11 bases sitting between them. There are 12 residues in the CDR3. The CDR3 DNA is TGTGCCCGCAGGGAGCGGAACACTGAAGCTTTCTTT. This sequence encodes CARRERNTEAFF.

The sample holds many counts of this clonotype. The genes are TRBV2 and TRBJ2-1, with D hard to call. Between the trimmed V and J ends, which lost 6 bases and 0 bases, there was a span of 15 bases. Germline loops: CDR1 SNHLY, CDR2 FYNNEI. CDR3 length: 16 residues. The CDR3 region is CASSMALKRSYNEQFF. Written as DNA, the CDR3 is TGTGCCAGCAGCATGGCTCTTAAACGCTCCTACAATGAGCAGTTCTTC.

This clonotype was found many times. The V gene is TRBV5-1, the J gene TRBJ1-1; D is uncertain. Germline loops: CDR1 SGHRS, CDR2 YFSETQ. The CDR3 sequence is 11 residues long. V was cut by 0 bases and J by 10 bases, with 7 bases left in between. Here the CDR3 DNA reads TGCGCCAGCAGCTTGGAAGGTGCAGCTTTCTTT. Translated: CASSLEGAAFF.

This clonotype has at least ten counts. The chain has TRBV12-3 or TRBV12-4 and TRBJ2-2; TRBD2 matches 7 bases. Germline trimming cut 1 base from V and 4 bases from J; bases unmatched to any gene: 3. This CDR3 has 15 amino acids. CDR3 region: CASSLDAGVTGELFF. The CDR3, as DNA: TGTGCCAGCAGTTTAGATGCGGGAGTCACCGGGGAGCTGTTTTTT.

The sample holds a few counts of this clonotype. The chain couples TRBV20-1 to TRBJ2-6; D is undetermined. Germline CDR1 and CDR2: DFQATT and SNEGSKA (reference sequence). Trimming removed 7 bases at V and 0 bases at J, with 4 bases between. CDR3 size: 12 residues. The CDR3 sequence is CSVNSGANVLTF. For the CDR3, the DNA is TGCAGTGTTAACTCTGGGGCCAACGTCCTGACTTTC.

The table lists this clonotype with many counts. This chain uses TRBV7-9 with TRBJ2-5; D is uncertain. The CDR3 runs 14 residues. Trimming took 5 bases from V and 1 from J, leaving 11 bases between them. In germline, CDR1 is SEHNR, CDR2 FQNEAQ (reference sequence). This CDR3 reads CASSPVQFQETQYF. CDR3 coding DNA: TGTGCCAGCAGCCCCGTGCAGTTCCAAGAGACCCAGTACTTC. Complete variable domain (other parts from reference TRBV7-9 and TRBJ2-5): DTGVSQNPRHKITKRGQNVTFRCDPISEHNRLYWYRQTLGQGPEFLTYFQNEAQLEKSRLLSDRFSAERPKGSFSTLEIQRTEQGDSAMYLCASSPVQFQETQYFGPGTRLLVL.

In this sample, this clonotype turned up many times. The chain employs TRBV20-1 and TRBJ2-7; D might be TRBD2 (6 bases). The V gene's germline CDR1 is DFQATT and CDR2 SNEGSKA (reference sequence). Trimming removed 6 bases from V and 3 bases from J, with 12 bases in between. The CDR3 sequence is 12 residues long. The CDR3 region is CSAHGGSYEQYF. In DNA, the CDR3 is TGCAGTGCCCACGGGGGTAGCTACGAGCAGTACTTC.

The sample holds many counts of this clonotype. The chain is built from TRBV28 and TRBJ2-7; 8 bases match TRBD2. In germline, CDR1 is MDHEN, CDR2 SYDVKM. The CDR3 contains 15 residues. With V trimmed by 6 bases and J by 7 bases, 14 bases remained unmatched. CDR3 in DNA: TGTGCCAGCAGCCTAGGACTAGCCGCATCGGAGGAGCAGTACTTC. It translates to CASSLGLAASEEQYF.

This clonotype has a handful of counts. This chain links TRBV6-1 with TRBJ2-5; tentatively, D is TRBD1 (6 bases). V dropped 5 bases and J dropped 2 bases, with 12 bases sitting between them. Germline CDR1 and CDR2: MNHNS and SASEGT. The CDR3 extends over 14 amino acids. CDR3 protein: CASSWSGQQETQYF. The DNA for the CDR3 is TGTGCCAGCAGTTGGTCGGGACAACAAGAGACCCAGTACTTC.

V is TRBV7-2 and J is TRBJ2-1; 11 bases line up with TRBD2. Losses at the gene ends were 6 bases for V and 7 bases for J; bases not matched to a gene: 11. The CDR3 extends over 16 amino acids. The V gene's germline CDR1 is SGHTA and CDR2 FQGNSA. The CDR3 loop reads CASRRRTSGWANEQFF. In DNA, the CDR3 is TGTGCCAGCAGACGAAGGACTAGCGGGTGGGCTAATGAGCAGTTCTTC.

This clonotype was counted many times. This chain joins TRBV11-3 and TRBJ2-1; maybe TRBD2 (5 bases). Trimming shortened V by 8 bases and J by 1 base, and 15 bases separated the two germline ends. The CDR3 totals 15 residues. Looked up from germline, CDR1 is SGHNT and CDR2 is YENEEA. The CDR3 spells CASHWWESSYNEQFF. CDR3 DNA sequence: TGTGCCAGCCATTGGTGGGAGTCGTCCTACAATGAGCAGTTCTTC. The full variable domain, rest sourced from reference TRBV11-3 and TRBJ2-1, is EAGVVQSPRYKIIEKKQPVAFWCNPISGHNTLYWYLQNLGQGPELLIRYENEEAVDDSQLPKDRFSAERLKGVDSTLKIQPAELGDSAVYLCASHWWESSYNEQFFGPGTRLTVL.

This clonotype was seen at least ten times. The V and J genes are TRBV2 and TRBJ2-3; D not resolved. Trimming shortened V by 7 bases and J by 6 bases, and 5 bases separated the two germline ends. From germline, CDR1 is SNHLY and CDR2 FYNNEI. The CDR3 covers 10 residues. CDR3 amino acids: CASNGDTQYF. The CDR3 DNA sequence: TGTGCCAGCAATGGGGATACGCAGTATTTT.

This chain uses TRBV3-1 with TRBJ1-1, with D maybe TRBD1 (6 bases). The V gene lost 1 base and the J gene lost 5 bases, with 14 bases spanning the gap. From germline, CDR1 is LGHDT and CDR2 YNNKEL (reference sequence). This CDR3 has 15 amino acids. The CDR3 sequence: CASSQVRGARTEAFF. CDR3 coding DNA: TGTGCCAGCAGCCAAGTTAGGGGGGCTCGAACTGAAGCTTTCTTT.

The table lists this clonotype with many counts. The rearrangement uses TRBV7-6 and TRBJ1-3, with D unclear. Germline V gene lookup returns CDR1 SGHVS and CDR2 FNYEAQ. V was pared by 3 bases and J by 4 bases, with 13 bases between. This CDR3 has 15 residues. CDR3 loop: CASSFDENSGNTIYF. DNA of the CDR3: TGTGCCAGCAGCTTTGACGAGAATTCCGGAAACACCATATATTTT. Using reference TRBV7-6 and TRBJ1-3 for the parts outside the CDR3, the full variable domain is GAGVSQSPRYKVTKRGQDVALRCDPISGHVSLYWYRQALGQGPEFLTYFNYEAQQDKSGLPNDRFSAERPEGSISTLTIQRTEQRDSAMYRCASSFDENSGNTIYFGEGSWLTVV.

This clonotype was seen a handful of times. The V gene is TRBV20-1, the J gene TRBJ2-3; 14 bases map to TRBD2. CDR1 DFQATT and CDR2 SNEGSKA come from the germline V gene (reference sequence). J gave up 5 bases and V 0 bases, and 7 bases lay outside the gene matches. The CDR3 is made up of 17 amino acids. The CDR3 DNA sequence: TGCAGTGCTAGAGATTTCCCGGGACTAGCGGGAGTAGATACGCAGTATTTT. This gives the protein CSARDFPGLAGVDTQYF.